Listed here is a single T cell receptor beta chain. Its target is unknown. A sample-barcoded 5' primer and a J-beta primer mix were used in a second PCR of about 7 to 12 cycles. TCRdb redid the calling of the 5' RACE reads with MiXCR, one entry per CDR3 protein. The repertoire holds 600,000 to 850,000 distinct CDR3 sequences, more than 20% seen once, with just under 9.5% in the top ten. The germline gives CDR1 SGDLS, CDR2 YYNGEE. This CDR3 contains 15 residues. This entry comes from a study of blood T cells in healthy people across ages. Study findings and constraints: PBMCs left unsorted prevented a conclusive naive versus antigen-experienced comparison.

These data also featured in a second study, about T cells of mothers and their children. This second study notes: No T cell clones of persistent microchimeric origin were detected.

The origin of this receptor is a boy younger than 18 in good health. The rearrangement joins TRBV9 to TRBJ2-5; 10 nucleotides align to TRBD1. The end of the DNA aligns better with TRBJ2-1, so the J call may be wrong. The sequenced sample consisted of blood. The CDR3 nucleotides read TGTGCCAGCAGCGCAACCGGGACAGGGGAGGTTGAGCAGTTCTTC. Amino acid sequence: CASSATGTGEVEQFF.